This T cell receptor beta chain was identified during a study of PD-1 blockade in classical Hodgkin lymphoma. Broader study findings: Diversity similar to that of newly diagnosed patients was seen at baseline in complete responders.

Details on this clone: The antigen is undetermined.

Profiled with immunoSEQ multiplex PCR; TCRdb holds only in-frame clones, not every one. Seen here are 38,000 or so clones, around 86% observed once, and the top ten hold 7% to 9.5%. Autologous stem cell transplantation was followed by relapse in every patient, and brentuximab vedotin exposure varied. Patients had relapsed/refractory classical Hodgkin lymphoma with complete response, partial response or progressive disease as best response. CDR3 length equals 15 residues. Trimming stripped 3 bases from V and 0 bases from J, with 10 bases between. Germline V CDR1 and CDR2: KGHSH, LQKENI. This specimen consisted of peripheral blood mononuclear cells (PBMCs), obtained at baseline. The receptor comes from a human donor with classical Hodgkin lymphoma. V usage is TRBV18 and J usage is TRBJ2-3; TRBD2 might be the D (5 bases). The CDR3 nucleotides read TGTGCCAGCTCACCCGGGGAATCTAGCACAGATACGCAGTATTTT. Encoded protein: CASSPGESSTDTQYF. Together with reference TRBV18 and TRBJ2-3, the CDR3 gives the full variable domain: NAGVMQNPRHLVRRRGQEARLRCSPMKGHSHVYWYRQLPEEGLKFMVYLQKENIIDESGMPKERFSAEFPKEGPSILRIQQVVRGDSAAYFCASSPGESSTDTQYFGPGTRLTVL.